The rows below give T cell receptor beta chains drawn from one sample of a study of blood T cell repertoires in COVID-19. The data were produced by immunoSEQ multiplex PCR, yet TCRdb's version contains in-frame clones alone and is incomplete. The data hold about 350,000 clones, with about 90% observed a single time. The sequenced sample consisted of PBMCs or T cells enriched from blood (not recorded which). These TCRs come from a woman in her 30s who had recovered from COVID-19. The CDR3 runs from the conserved cysteine through the conserved F or W. D genes are given only for firm matches. A clone size is listed for some rows: how often the clone was seen (once, few, many), or a class if it is expanded.

clone_size d_call j_call v_call cdr3_aa cdr3_nt
. TRBD2 TRBJ2-2 TRBV4-1 CASSQLSGRNTGELFF TGCGCCAGCAGCCAACTTAGCGGGAGGAACACCGGGGAGCTGTTTTTT
. . TRBJ1-5 TRBV18 CASSPSNSLIGNQPQHF TGTGCCAGCTCACCGTCTAACAGCCTCATAGGCAATCAGCCCCAGCATTTT
. TRBD1 TRBJ2-7 TRBV12-5 CASAPGTGGYEQYF TGTGCTAGTGCCCCCGGGACAGGGGGCTACGAGCAGTACTTC
once TRBD2 TRBJ2-6 TRBV30 CAWSGAGGLGANVLTF TGTGCCTGGAGTGGTGCGGGGGGGCTTGGGGCCAACGTCCTGACTTTC
. . TRBJ1-3 TRBV21-1 CASSPRQGSSGNTIYF TGTGCCAGCAGCCCGAGACAGGGGAGCTCTGGAAACACCATATATTTT
. TRBD2 TRBJ2-7 TRBV14 CASSRLAGGYEQYF TGTGCCAGCAGCCGACTAGCGGGAGGCTACGAGCAGTACTTC
. TRBD1 TRBJ2-5 TRBV2 CATDRGLNQETQYF TGTGCCACCGACAGGGGGCTTAACCAAGAGACCCAGTACTTC
. TRBD1 TRBJ1-2 TRBV12-3/TRBV12-4 CASSLLQGVVETF TGTGCCAGCAGTTTATTACAGGGGGTTGTTGAAACCTTC
once TRBD1 TRBJ2-2 TRBV5-1 CASSVGTGDTGELFF TGCGCCAGCAGCGTCGGGACAGGAGACACCGGGGAGCTGTTTTTT
. TRBD1 TRBJ1-2 TRBV24-1 CATSDFSTGDGYTF TGTGCCACCAGTGATTTCTCGACAGGGGATGGCTACACCTTC
. TRBD1 TRBJ1-1 TRBV5-8 CASTNPDRANFGDTEAFF TGTGCCAGCACCAATCCAGACAGGGCCAACTTTGGGGACACTGAAGCTTTCTTT
. . TRBJ1-2 TRBV29-1 CSVEGPRVNYGYTF TGCAGCGTTGAGGGGCCAAGAGTTAACTATGGCTACACCTTC